The next 3 T cell receptor beta chains were all read from a single sample in a study of chemoradiotherapy in HPV16-positive cancers. Data came from immunoSEQ multiplex PCR; TCRdb stores just in-frame clones and leaves some out. This table has about 68,000 clones, 88% appearing once. The input for sequencing was blood, taken from a patient who underwent chemoradiotherapy. Source of these receptors: a human donor with HPV-associated anogenital cancer.

The chain links TRBV19 to TRBJ2-5; 12 nucleotides align to TRBD1. The CDR3 loop spans 17 amino acids. Trimming removed 5 bases from V and 4 bases from J; junction bases left unmatched: 11. CDR1 is LNHDA and CDR2 is SQIVND in the germline V gene (reference sequence). CDR3 DNA: TGTGCCAGTAGTCCCCTACCCGGGACAGGGGGCCGAGAGACCCAGTACTTC. Protein product: CASSPLPGTGGRETQYF.

V usage is TRBV27 and J usage is TRBJ2-1; D tentatively reads TRBD1 or TRBD2 (5 bases each). V was pared by 6 bases and J by 3 bases, with 24 bases between. From germline, CDR1 is MNHEY and CDR2 SMNVEV (reference sequence). This CDR3 comprises 18 residues. DNA for the CDR3: TGTGCCAGCAGGATTGGGGGATTTGCGGCAAAGGGCTACAATGAGCAGTTCTTC. This gives the protein CASRIGGFAAKGYNEQFF.

The rearrangement joins TRBV18 to TRBJ1-4; D remains ambiguous. Germline V gene lookup returns CDR1 KGHSH and CDR2 LQKENI. Trimming shortened V by 4 bases and J by 8 bases, and 11 bases separated the two germline ends. There are 13 residues in the CDR3. DNA for the CDR3: TGTGCCAGCTCACAGGGTAGTGGCGAAAAACTGTTTTTT. This translates into CASSQGSGEKLFF.